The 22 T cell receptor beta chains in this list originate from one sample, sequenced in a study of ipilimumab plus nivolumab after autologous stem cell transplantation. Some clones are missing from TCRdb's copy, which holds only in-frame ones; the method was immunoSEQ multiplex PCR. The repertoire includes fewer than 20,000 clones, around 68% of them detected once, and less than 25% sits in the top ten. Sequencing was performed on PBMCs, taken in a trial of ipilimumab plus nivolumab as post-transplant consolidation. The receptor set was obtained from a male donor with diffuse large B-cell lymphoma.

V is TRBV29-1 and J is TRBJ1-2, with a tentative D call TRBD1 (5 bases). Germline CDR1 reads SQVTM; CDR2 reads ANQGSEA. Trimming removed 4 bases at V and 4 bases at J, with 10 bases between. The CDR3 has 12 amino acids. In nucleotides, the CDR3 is TGCAGCGTTGGGGTCGGGGCCTATGGCTACACCTTC. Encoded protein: CSVGVGAYGYTF.

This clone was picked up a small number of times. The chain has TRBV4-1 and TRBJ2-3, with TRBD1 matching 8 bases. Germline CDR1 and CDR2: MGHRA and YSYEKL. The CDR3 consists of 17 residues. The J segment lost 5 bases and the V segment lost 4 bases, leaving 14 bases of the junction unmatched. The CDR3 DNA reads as TGCGCCAGCAGCCCGACTGGGACAGGAAAACAAAGAGATACGCAGTATTTT. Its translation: CASSPTGTGKQRDTQYF.

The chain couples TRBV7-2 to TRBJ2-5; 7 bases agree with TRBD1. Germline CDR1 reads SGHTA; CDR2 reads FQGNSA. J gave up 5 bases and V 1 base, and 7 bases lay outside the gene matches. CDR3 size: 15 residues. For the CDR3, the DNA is TGTGCCAGCAGCTTAGGAGGGACAGTCCGGGAGACCCAGTACTTC. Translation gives CASSLGGTVRETQYF.

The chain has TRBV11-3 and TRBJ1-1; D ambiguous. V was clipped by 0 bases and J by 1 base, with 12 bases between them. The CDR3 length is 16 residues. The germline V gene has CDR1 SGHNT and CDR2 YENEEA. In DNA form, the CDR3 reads TGTGCCAGCAGCTTAGATTCGCGGGCGGGGAACACTGAAGCTTTCTTT. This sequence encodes CASSLDSRAGNTEAFF.

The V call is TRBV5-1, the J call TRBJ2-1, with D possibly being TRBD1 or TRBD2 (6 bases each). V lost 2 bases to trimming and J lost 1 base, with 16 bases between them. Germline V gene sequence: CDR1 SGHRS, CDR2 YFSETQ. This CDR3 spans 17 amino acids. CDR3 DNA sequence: TGCGCCAGCAGCTTAGGGATAGGGGGACTGTCCTACAATGAGCAGTTCTTC. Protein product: CASSLGIGGLSYNEQFF.

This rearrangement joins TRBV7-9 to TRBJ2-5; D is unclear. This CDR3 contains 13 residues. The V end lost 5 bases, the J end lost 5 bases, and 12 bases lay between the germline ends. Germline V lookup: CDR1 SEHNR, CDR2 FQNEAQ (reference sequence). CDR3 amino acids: CASSLSRAETQYF. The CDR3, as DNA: TGTGCCAGCAGCCTCTCCCGTGCTGAGACCCAGTACTTC. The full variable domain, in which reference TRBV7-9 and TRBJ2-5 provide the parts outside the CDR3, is DTGVSQNPRHKITKRGQNVTFRCDPISEHNRLYWYRQTLGQGPEFLTYFQNEAQLEKSRLLSDRFSAERPKGSFSTLEIQRTEQGDSAMYLCASSLSRAETQYFGPGTRLLVL.

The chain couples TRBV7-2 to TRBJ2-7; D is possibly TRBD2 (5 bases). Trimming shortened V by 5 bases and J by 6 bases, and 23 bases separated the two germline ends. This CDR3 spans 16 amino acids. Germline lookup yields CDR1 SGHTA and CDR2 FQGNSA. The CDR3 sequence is CASSRFPAESNGEQYF. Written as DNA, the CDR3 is TGTGCCAGCAGCCGTTTCCCAGCGGAGTCGAACGGCGAGCAGTACTTC.

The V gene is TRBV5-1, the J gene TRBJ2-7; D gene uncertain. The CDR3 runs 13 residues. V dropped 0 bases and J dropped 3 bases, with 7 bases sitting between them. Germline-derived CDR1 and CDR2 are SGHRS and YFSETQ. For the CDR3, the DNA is TGCGCCAGCAGCTTGGCGTCTGTCTACGAGCAGTACTTC. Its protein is CASSLASVYEQYF.

The CDR3, as DNA: TGTGCCAGCAGTCTCCTTAGCACAGATACGCAGTATTTT. Its protein product is CASSLLSTDTQYF. The chain links TRBV28 to TRBJ2-3; D is undetermined. The CDR3 runs 13 residues. The V and J ends lost 5 bases and 0 bases respectively, with 6 bases between them. Germline V gene data show CDR1 as MDHEN and CDR2 as SYDVKM.

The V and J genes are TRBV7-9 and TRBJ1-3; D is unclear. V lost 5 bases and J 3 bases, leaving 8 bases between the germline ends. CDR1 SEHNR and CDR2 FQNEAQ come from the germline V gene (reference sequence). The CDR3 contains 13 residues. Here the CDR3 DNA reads TGTGCCAGCAGCGCCCTTTATGGAAACACCATATATTTT. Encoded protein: CASSALYGNTIYF.

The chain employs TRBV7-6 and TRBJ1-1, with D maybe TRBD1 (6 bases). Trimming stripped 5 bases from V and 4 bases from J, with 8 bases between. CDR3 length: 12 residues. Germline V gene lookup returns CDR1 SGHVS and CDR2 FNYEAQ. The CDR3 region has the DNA TGTGCCAGCAGCCGGGACACCACTGAAGCTTTCTTT. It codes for CASSRDTTEAFF.

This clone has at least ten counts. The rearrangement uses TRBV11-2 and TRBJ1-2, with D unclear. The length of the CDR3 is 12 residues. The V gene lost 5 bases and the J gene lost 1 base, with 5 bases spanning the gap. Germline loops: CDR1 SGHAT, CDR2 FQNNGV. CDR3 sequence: CASSADNYGYTF. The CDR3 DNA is TGTGCCAGCAGCGCGGATAACTATGGCTACACCTTC.

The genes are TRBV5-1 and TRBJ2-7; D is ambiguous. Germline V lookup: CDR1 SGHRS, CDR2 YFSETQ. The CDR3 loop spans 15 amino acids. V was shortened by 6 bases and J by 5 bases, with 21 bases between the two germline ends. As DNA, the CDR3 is TGCGCCAGCACCTCTGACTTTCTATCGTACGACGAGCAGTACTTC. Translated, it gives CASTSDFLSYDEQYF.

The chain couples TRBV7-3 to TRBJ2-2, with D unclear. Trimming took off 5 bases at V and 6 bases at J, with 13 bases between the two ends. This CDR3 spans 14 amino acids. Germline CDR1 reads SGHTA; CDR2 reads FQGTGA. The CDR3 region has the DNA TGTGCCAGCAGCCCCTCGGCGGTTCCCGGGGAGCTGTTTTTT. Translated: CASSPSAVPGELFF.

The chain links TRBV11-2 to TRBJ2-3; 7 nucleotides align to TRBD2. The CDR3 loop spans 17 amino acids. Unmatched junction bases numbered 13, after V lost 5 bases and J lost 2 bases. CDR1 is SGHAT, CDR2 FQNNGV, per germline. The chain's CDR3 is CASSNDRASGHTDTQYF. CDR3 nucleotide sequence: TGTGCCAGCAGCAACGATCGGGCTAGCGGCCACACAGATACGCAGTATTTT.

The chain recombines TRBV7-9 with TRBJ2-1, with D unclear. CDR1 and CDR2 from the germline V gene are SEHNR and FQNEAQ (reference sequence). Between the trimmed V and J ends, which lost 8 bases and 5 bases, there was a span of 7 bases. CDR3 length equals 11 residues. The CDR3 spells CASQVHNEQFF. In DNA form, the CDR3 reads TGTGCCAGCCAGGTGCACAATGAGCAGTTCTTC.

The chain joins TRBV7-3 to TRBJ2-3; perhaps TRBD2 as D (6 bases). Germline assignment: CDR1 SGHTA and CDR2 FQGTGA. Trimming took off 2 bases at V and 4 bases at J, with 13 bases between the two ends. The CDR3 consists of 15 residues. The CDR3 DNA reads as TGTGCCAGCAGCTTAGCGGCGGGACTGTCAGATACGCAGTATTTT. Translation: CASSLAAGLSDTQYF.

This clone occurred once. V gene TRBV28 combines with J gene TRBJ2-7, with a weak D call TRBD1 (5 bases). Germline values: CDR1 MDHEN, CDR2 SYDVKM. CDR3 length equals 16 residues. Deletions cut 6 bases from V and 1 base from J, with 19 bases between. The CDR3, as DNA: TGTGCCAGCAGAACAAGACGACAGCTGAATTCCTACGAGCAGTACTTC. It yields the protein CASRTRRQLNSYEQYF.

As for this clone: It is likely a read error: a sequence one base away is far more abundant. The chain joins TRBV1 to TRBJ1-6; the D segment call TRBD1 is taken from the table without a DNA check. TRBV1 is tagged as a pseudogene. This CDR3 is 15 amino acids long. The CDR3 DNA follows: TGCACCAGCAGCCAAGAGGGCAGCCTTAGGCTGCCCCTCCACTTT. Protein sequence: CTSSQEGSLRLPLHF.

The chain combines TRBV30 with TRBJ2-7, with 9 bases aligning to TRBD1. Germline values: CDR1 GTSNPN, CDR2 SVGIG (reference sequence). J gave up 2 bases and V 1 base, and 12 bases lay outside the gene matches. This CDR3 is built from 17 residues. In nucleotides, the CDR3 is TGTGCCTGGAGTGCTTCCCTTGGGACAGGGACCACCTACGAGCAGTACTTC. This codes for CAWSASLGTGTTYEQYF.

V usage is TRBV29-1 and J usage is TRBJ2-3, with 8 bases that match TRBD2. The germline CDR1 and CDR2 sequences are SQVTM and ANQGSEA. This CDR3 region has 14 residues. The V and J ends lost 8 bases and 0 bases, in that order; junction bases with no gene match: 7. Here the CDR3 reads CSSGPSGSTDTQYF. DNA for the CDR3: TGCAGCTCCGGACCTAGCGGGAGCACAGATACGCAGTATTTT.

CDR3 nucleotide sequence: TGTGCCAGCTCGGGGGGCTGGGGGACAGGGGCCCTAGACGAGCAGTACTTC. Protein product: CASSGGWGTGALDEQYF. The gene calls are TRBV2 and TRBJ2-7; TRBD1 matches 10 bases. The CDR3 consists of 17 residues. Germline trimming cut 8 bases from V and 5 bases from J; bases unmatched to any gene: 18. Looked up from germline, CDR1 is SNHLY and CDR2 is FYNNEI.